The 17 T cell receptor beta chains below come from one sample, sequenced in a study of blood T cell repertoires in COVID-19. TCRdb keeps only in-frame clones here, not all; method: immunoSEQ multiplex PCR. The table records some 120,000 clones, 81% of them present only once. Material for sequencing was peripheral blood. Receptors originate from a man aged 30 to 45 with COVID-19, enrolled during active disease.

As for this clone: A single base separates this from a much larger clone, so it may be a read error. The J gene is TRBJ2-3, the V gene TRBV6-4; TRBD2 matches at 12 bases. Germline V gene data show CDR1 as MRHNA and CDR2 as SNTAGT. This CDR3 has 15 amino acids. V shed 4 bases and J 1 base; nucleotides not matched to a gene: 0. The CDR3 DNA is TGTGCCAGCAGTGGGACTAGCGGGGGCACAGATACGCAGTATTTT. The encoded protein is CASSGTSGGTDTQYF.

This clone was seen only once. The chain uses TRBV4-2 and TRBJ2-5; a weak D match, TRBD2 (6 bases). The germline V gene has CDR1 LGHNA and CDR2 YNFKEQ. The V end lost 4 bases, the J end lost 4 bases, and 16 bases lay between the germline ends. CDR3 length: 15 amino acids. The CDR3 DNA reads as TGTGCCAGCAGCCCTTCGTCGGTGGGAGGAGAGACCCAGTACTTC. This codes for CASSPSSVGGETQYF.

V is TRBV11-2 and J is TRBJ1-6; unclear D gene. Germline V gene data show CDR1 as SGHAT and CDR2 as FQNNGV. V lost 1 base and J lost 4, with 5 bases in between. This CDR3 region has 14 residues. CDR3 sequence (DNA): TGTGCCAGCAGCTTAGGGCCGTATAATTCACCCCTCCACTTT. Amino acids: CASSLGPYNSPLHF. Filled out from reference TRBV11-2 and TRBJ1-6, the complete variable domain reads EAGVAQSPRYKIIEKRQSVAFWCNPISGHATLYWYQQILGQGPKLLIQFQNNGVVDDSQLPKDRFSAERLKGVDSTLKIQPAKLEDSAVYLCASSLGPYNSPLHFGNGTRLTVT.

This clone has only a few counts. The rearrangement joins TRBV19 to TRBJ2-7; 8 positions agree with TRBD1. The CDR3 covers 14 residues. CDR1 is LNHDA, CDR2 SQIVND, per germline (reference sequence). Trimming took 5 bases from V and 0 from J; bases not matched to a gene: 3. The CDR3 is CASSLGTGSYEQYF. In DNA, the CDR3 is TGTGCCAGTAGTCTCGGGACAGGCTCCTACGAGCAGTACTTC.

The CDR3 DNA reads as TGTGCCAGCAGCTTAGGACAGGGCAATCAGCCCCAGCATTTT. Translated: CASSLGQGNQPQHF. The rearrangement joins TRBV7-2 to TRBJ1-5; a possible D gene is TRBD1 (6 bases). With 1 base removed from V and 2 bases from J, the gap between germline ends came to 6 bases. Germline V gene data show CDR1 as SGHTA and CDR2 as FQGNSA. The CDR3 is made up of 14 amino acids.

In this sample, this clone turned up once. CDR3 in DNA: TGTGCCAGCGGTCAGCATAGCAATCAGCCCCAGCATTTT. This codes for CASGQHSNQPQHF. V usage is TRBV6-6 and J usage is TRBJ1-5, with no clear D. This CDR3 comprises 13 residues. Germline V gene sequence: CDR1 MNHNY, CDR2 SVGAGI (reference sequence). V was clipped by 8 bases and J by 0 bases, with 8 bases between them.

This chain joins TRBV13 and TRBJ1-5, with a weak D call TRBD1 (5 bases). Looked up from germline, CDR1 is PRHDT and CDR2 is FYEKMQ (reference sequence). Trimming left V 4 bases short and J 5 bases short, with 12 bases between. The CDR3 sequence is 14 residues long. For the CDR3, the DNA is TGTGCCAGCAGCTCGGGGGGAACAGATCAGCCCCAGCATTTT. Amino acid sequence: CASSSGGTDQPQHF. The variable domain in full, with the rest retrieved from reference TRBV13 and TRBJ1-5, is AAGVIQSPRHLIKEKRETATLKCYPIPRHDTVYWYQQGPGQDPQFLISFYEKMQSDKGSIPDRFSAQQFSDYHSELNMSSLELGDSALYFCASSSGGTDQPQHFGDGTRLSIL.

V and J are TRBV27 and TRBJ2-5, with 15 bases matching TRBD2. Per the germline V gene, CDR1 is MNHEY and CDR2 is SMNVEV (reference sequence). Unmatched junction bases numbered 7, after V lost 5 bases and J lost 3 bases. This CDR3 has 17 amino acids. CDR3 DNA: TGTGCCAGCAGTGGACTAGCGGGAGGGTACCCAGAAGAGACCCAGTACTTC. The encoded protein is CASSGLAGGYPEETQYF.

This chain joins TRBV5-6 and TRBJ2-2; TRBD1 aligns across 7 bases. The CDR3 runs 15 residues. J was trimmed by 8 bases and V by 4 bases; bases with no gene match: 11. Germline V gives CDR1 SGHDT, CDR2 YYEEEE. The CDR3 DNA sequence: TGTGCCAGCAGCCTCTGGACAGGTCCGACTGGGGAGCTGTTTTTT. It yields the protein CASSLWTGPTGELFF.

In its sample, this clone was seen a few times. The rearrangement joins TRBV6-5 to TRBJ2-7; 7 positions match TRBD1. V shed 5 bases, J shed 5 bases, and the junction held 9 bases outside the gene matches. Germline CDR1 is MNHEY and CDR2 is SVGAGI. This CDR3 comprises 14 residues. The CDR3 DNA is TGTGCCAGCAGTCGTTACAGGGGTACCCACGAGCAGTACTTC. It codes for CASSRYRGTHEQYF.

The rearrangement uses TRBV7-9 and TRBJ2-3; 11 bases match TRBD2. CDR3 length equals 17 residues. Germline CDR1 and CDR2: SEHNR and FQNEAQ (reference sequence). J was trimmed by 0 bases and V by 4 bases; bases with no gene match: 6. The chain's CDR3 is CASSSTGLAASTDTQYF. In DNA form, the CDR3 reads TGTGCCAGCAGCTCCACGGGACTAGCGGCGAGCACAGATACGCAGTATTTT. Looking up the rest from reference TRBV7-9 and TRBJ2-3 gives the full variable domain: DTGVSQNPRHKITKRGQNVTFRCDPISEHNRLYWYRQTLGQGPEFLTYFQNEAQLEKSRLLSDRFSAERPKGSFSTLEIQRTEQGDSAMYLCASSSTGLAASTDTQYFGPGTRLTVL.

This chain uses TRBV6-5 with TRBJ2-3; 11 bases fit TRBD2. The CDR3 runs 15 residues. Germline-derived CDR1 and CDR2 are MNHEY and SVGAGI. Unmatched junction bases numbered 10, after V lost 6 bases and J lost 8 bases. The CDR3 sequence: CASSLGLAGSRTQYF. CDR3 sequence (DNA): TGTGCCAGCAGCCTTGGACTAGCGGGTTCACGTACGCAGTATTTT.

The chain uses TRBV5-8 and TRBJ1-2; D is undetermined. This CDR3 spans 13 amino acids. Looked up from germline, CDR1 is SGHTS and CDR2 is YDEGEE. V lost 4 bases and J 8 bases, leaving 15 bases between the germline ends. This CDR3 is CASSVTSPGGYTF. The CDR3 DNA reads as TGTGCCAGCAGCGTGACATCTCCGGGGGGCTACACCTTC.

There are many counts of this clone. The chain links TRBV28 to TRBJ1-5, with 9 positions matching TRBD1. The length of the CDR3 is 15 residues. V lost 6 bases to trimming and J lost 2 bases; unmatched junction nucleotides: 5. In germline, CDR1 is MDHEN, CDR2 SYDVKM. In DNA form, the CDR3 reads TGTGCCAGCAGCCCCAACAGGGGGCGCAATCAGCCCCAGCATTTT. It encodes CASSPNRGRNQPQHF.

The chain employs TRBV5-1 and TRBJ2-5; a possible D gene is TRBD2 (5 bases). The germline gives CDR1 SGHRS, CDR2 YFSETQ. The CDR3 contains 13 residues. Trimming shortened V by 2 bases and J by 4 bases, and 9 bases separated the two germline ends. CDR3 bases: TGCGCCAGCAGCTTCGGACTTTCAGAGACCCAGTACTTC. Protein sequence: CASSFGLSETQYF. Based on the CDR3 plus reference TRBV5-1 and TRBJ2-5, the full variable domain is KAGVTQTPRYLIKTRGQQVTLSCSPISGHRSVSWYQQTPGQGLQFLFEYFSETQRNKGNFPGRFSGRQFSNSRSEMNVSTLELGDSALYLCASSFGLSETQYFGPGTRLLVL.

This chain links TRBV19 with TRBJ1-1, with D hard to call. Germline CDR1 LNHDA, CDR2 SQIVND (reference sequence). V lost 7 bases, J lost 4 bases, and 13 bases lay in between. The CDR3 consists of 13 residues. CDR3 coding DNA: TGTGCCAGTATTGGGCAGGTTGTCACTGAAGCTTTCTTT. Amino acids: CASIGQVVTEAFF.

The V gene is TRBV19, the J gene TRBJ1-4; 8 bases align to TRBD1. In germline, CDR1 is LNHDA, CDR2 SQIVND (reference sequence). V lost 4 bases, J lost 8 bases, and 6 bases stayed unmatched. The CDR3 has 14 amino acids. CDR3 protein: CASSTRQGPEKLFF. The CDR3 DNA reads TGTGCCAGTAGTACCCGACAGGGGCCAGAAAAACTGTTTTTT.